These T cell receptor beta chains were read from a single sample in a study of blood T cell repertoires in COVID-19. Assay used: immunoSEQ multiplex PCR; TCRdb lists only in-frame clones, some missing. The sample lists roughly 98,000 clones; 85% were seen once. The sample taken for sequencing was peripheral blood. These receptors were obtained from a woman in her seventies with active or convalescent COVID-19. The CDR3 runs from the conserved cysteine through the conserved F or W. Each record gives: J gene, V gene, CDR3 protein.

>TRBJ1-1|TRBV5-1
CASTPGAGNTEAFF
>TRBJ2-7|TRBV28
CASSSLRPYEQYF
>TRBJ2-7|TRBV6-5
CASRAGGESYEQYF
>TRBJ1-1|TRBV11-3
CASSLPTKDDRATTEAFF
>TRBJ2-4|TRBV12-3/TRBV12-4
CASSFGGNIQYF
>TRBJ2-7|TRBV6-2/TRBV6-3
CASGRGGEQYF
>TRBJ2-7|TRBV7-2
CASSLEGGWGEQYF
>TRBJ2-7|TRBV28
CAWGQGLAEQYF
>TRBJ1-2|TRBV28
CASIQGGTSGGYTF
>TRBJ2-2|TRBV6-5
CASQRGALNTGELFF
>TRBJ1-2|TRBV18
CASSPRGEPAAGGYTF
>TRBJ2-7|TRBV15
CATSSTQGRGGEQYF
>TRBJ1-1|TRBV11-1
CASRLSVGNTEAFF
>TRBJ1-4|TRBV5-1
CASSTLDSYNEKLFF
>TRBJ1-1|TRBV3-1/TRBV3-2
CASSQGAALGAFF
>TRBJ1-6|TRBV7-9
CASASSGQGYNSPLHF
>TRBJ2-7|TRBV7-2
CASSFGQQEYEQYF
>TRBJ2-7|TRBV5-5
CASSSTLSPSYEQYF
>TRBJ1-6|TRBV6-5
CASTPAGQGDSPLHF
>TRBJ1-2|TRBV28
CASRNAPGGGGYTF
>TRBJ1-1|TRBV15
CATSRVVSGNTEAFF
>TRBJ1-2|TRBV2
CASKIGELLGYTF
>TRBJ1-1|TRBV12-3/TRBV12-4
CASSLSLNTEAFF
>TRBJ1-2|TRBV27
CASSSSPGHGYGYTF
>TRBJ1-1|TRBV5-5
CASSLSRGDTEAFF
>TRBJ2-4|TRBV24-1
CATSDTQGSKNIQYF
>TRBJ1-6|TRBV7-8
CASSLGDINSPLHF
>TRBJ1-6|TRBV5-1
CASSFGTGNSPLHF
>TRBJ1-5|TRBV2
CASSAQGARGQPQHF
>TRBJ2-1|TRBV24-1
CATSDRVRQGSNEQFF
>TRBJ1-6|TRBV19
CASSSHRTESPLHF
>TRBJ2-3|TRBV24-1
CATSGSQNTDTQYF
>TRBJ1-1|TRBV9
CASSLRQYTEAFF
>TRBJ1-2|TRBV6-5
CASSYGTGVHYGYTF
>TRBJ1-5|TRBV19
CASSINPGSNQPQHF
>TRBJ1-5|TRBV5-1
CASSSGPGNQPQHF
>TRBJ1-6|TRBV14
CASSQEGVGSPLHF
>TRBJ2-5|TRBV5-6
CASHLLREGKIGQETQYF
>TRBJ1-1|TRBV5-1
CASSQKGRATTEAFF
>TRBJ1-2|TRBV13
CASSLQGTGQYGYTF
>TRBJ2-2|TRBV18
CASSLDRGRGTGELFF